This entry concerns a single T cell receptor beta chain. This clone has only one observation. Its antigen remains unidentified. It has no much larger one-base neighbor in the sample; base qualities were not kept. The record originates from a study of T cell changes during pregnancy in multiple sclerosis (dated by TCRdb to the late 2010s). For context, the study as a whole: Changes in the T cell repertoire over the course of pregnancy were examined in this study in women with multiple sclerosis.

The CDR3, cysteine through phenylalanine, is 15 amino acids long. This entry keeps only the CDR3 DNA: 45 bases, framed from base 1. Reading the germline V gene gives CDR1 SGHVS and CDR2 FNYEAQ. The germline V end is reduced by 6 bases and the J end by 6 bases; junction bases left unmatched: 10. The library was prepared using the immunoSEQ multiplex PCR assay. Sourced from immuneACCESS, this table was stored by TCRdb with only in-frame sequences that have V and J called. A share of the clones is absent; for the studies checked, an unresolved V gene accounts for under half, and the remainder has no known explanation. Present in this sample are more than 90,000 clones, approximately 92% of which were seen just once. The ten most abundant clones make up 2% to 2.5% of the sample.

This receptor was identified in a female donor with multiple sclerosis, enrolled in a pregnancy study. Sequences were derived from peripheral blood, sampled after pregnancy. Here the chain combines TRBV7-6 and TRBJ2-3; TRBD1 agrees with 9 junctional bases. The CDR3: CASRQLTGGSDTQYF. The sequenced DNA is TGTGCCAGCAGACAACTCACAGGGGGCAGCGATACGCAGTATTTT.